The 19 T cell receptor beta chains below were found in one sample sequenced in a study of CD8+ T cells in alopecia areata. TCR sequencing used cDNA made by reverse transcription of extracted RNA. The protocol was immunoSEQ multiplex PCR, while the TCRdb copy is restricted to in-frame clones and leaves out a portion. The table includes around 140,000 clones, almost 50% detected once. The input for sequencing was CD8+ T cells sorted from blood, taken at week 0. These TCRs come from a human donor with alopecia areata.

The V gene is TRBV29-1, the J gene TRBJ2-2; D might be TRBD2 (5 bases). Germline V CDR1 and CDR2: SQVTM, ANQGSEA. V was pared by 4 bases and J by 0 bases, with 15 bases between. This CDR3 is built from 16 residues. In nucleotides, the CDR3 is TGCAGCGTTGGGCTCCGGGAATTAGCGAACACCGGGGAGCTGTTTTTT. Translating it yields CSVGLRELANTGELFF.

This clone was observed a handful of times. V is TRBV2 and J is TRBJ1-3; TRBD1 matches at 7 bases. The CDR3 consists of 14 residues. From germline, CDR1 is SNHLY and CDR2 FYNNEI. V shed 6 bases, J shed 0 bases, and the junction held 2 bases outside the gene matches. The CDR3 here is CASRTGYSGNTIYF. CDR3 sequence (DNA): TGTGCCAGCAGGACAGGGTACTCTGGAAACACCATATATTTT.

The chain recombines TRBV27 with TRBJ2-1; D might be TRBD2 (6 bases). Germline-derived CDR1 and CDR2 are MNHEY and SMNVEV (reference sequence). The CDR3 covers 15 residues. V lost 6 bases to trimming and J lost 0 bases, with 12 bases between them. CDR3 region: CASSYTTSSYNEQFF. The CDR3 DNA sequence: TGTGCCAGCAGCTACACGACTAGCTCCTACAATGAGCAGTTCTTC.

The chain carries TRBV27 and TRBJ2-7; TRBD1 might be the D (6 bases). This CDR3 has 14 residues. V gave up 2 bases and J gave up 6 bases, with 14 bases separating them. Per the germline V gene, CDR1 is MNHEY and CDR2 is SMNVEV (reference sequence). The CDR3 nucleotides are TGTGCCAGCAGTTTAGATCGGGACATACCCGAGCAGTACTTC. Its protein product is CASSLDRDIPEQYF.

This chain links TRBV5-6 with TRBJ2-1; D uncertain. CDR1 is SGHDT and CDR2 is YYEEEE in the germline V gene. The CDR3 has 13 residues. V was clipped by 0 bases and J by 5 bases, with 6 bases between them. Written as DNA, the CDR3 is TGTGCCAGCAGCTTGGGGGTCCACAATGAGCAGTTCTTC. It is translated as CASSLGVHNEQFF.

This clone was counted between two and nine times. The chain recombines TRBV11-1 with TRBJ2-7; D uncertain. Trimming pared 0 bases from V and 6 bases from J, leaving 9 bases between. This CDR3 region has 13 residues. Looked up from germline, CDR1 is SGHAT and CDR2 is FQDESV (reference sequence). This CDR3 is CASSLASTLEQYF. CDR3 DNA sequence: TGTGCCAGCAGCTTAGCCTCTACTCTCGAGCAGTACTTC.

The chain carries TRBV30 and TRBJ1-1, with D unresolved. Germline V lookup: CDR1 GTSNPN, CDR2 SVGIG (reference sequence). V was cut by 2 bases and J by 8 bases, with 9 bases left in between. This CDR3 comprises 11 residues. The CDR3 DNA reads as TGTGCCTGGAGTCGCAACAGAGAAGCTTTCTTT. It codes for CAWSRNREAFF.

This chain joins TRBV9 and TRBJ1-1, with D perhaps TRBD1 (6 bases). Germline V gives CDR1 SGDLS, CDR2 YYNGEE. V lost 0 bases to trimming and J lost 4 bases, with 7 bases between them. This CDR3 region has 13 residues. The CDR3: CASSVGQATEAFF. The CDR3 bases are TGTGCCAGCAGCGTAGGACAGGCCACTGAAGCTTTCTTT.

This clone has just a few counts. V and J are TRBV7-8 and TRBJ2-7; D may be TRBD2 (5 bases). CDR1 SGHVS and CDR2 FQNEAQ come from the germline V gene. V dropped 3 bases and J dropped 5 bases, with 11 bases sitting between them. The CDR3 extends over 13 amino acids. CDR3 sequence reads: CASSFAGIDEQYF. Written as DNA, the CDR3 is TGTGCCAGCAGCTTTGCCGGGATCGACGAGCAGTACTTC.

The chain recombines TRBV27 with TRBJ2-3; no definite D call. With 2 bases removed from V and 5 bases from J, the gap between germline ends came to 11 bases. The length of the CDR3 is 14 residues. Germline CDR1 reads MNHEY; CDR2 reads SMNVEV (reference sequence). CDR3 in amino acids: CASSLRAIGDTQYF. The CDR3 DNA reads as TGTGCCAGCAGTTTAAGAGCAATCGGAGATACGCAGTATTTT.

The genes are TRBV5-1 and TRBJ2-3, with D perhaps assigned TRBD1 or TRBD2 (5 bases each). Germline V gene data show CDR1 as SGHRS and CDR2 as YFSETQ. V lost 7 bases and J 4 bases, leaving 16 bases between the germline ends. The CDR3 has 14 amino acids. The CDR3 DNA reads as TGCGCCAGCGGACCGGGGCCCCGTGCAGATACGCAGTATTTT. This translates into CASGPGPRADTQYF.

The chain employs TRBV7-9 and TRBJ1-6; D unresolved. Trimming removed 3 bases at V and 8 bases at J, with 11 bases between. Germline V gene sequence: CDR1 SEHNR, CDR2 FQNEAQ (reference sequence). The CDR3 is 14 residues long. The CDR3 sequence is CASSFLDGDSPLHF. For the CDR3, the DNA is TGTGCCAGCAGCTTCTTGGACGGAGATTCACCCCTCCACTTT.

The gene calls are TRBV7-6 and TRBJ2-7; 10 bases line up with TRBD1. Germline V gives CDR1 SGHVS, CDR2 FNYEAQ. CDR3 size: 17 residues. J gave up 2 bases and V 5 bases, and 12 bases lay outside the gene matches. The CDR3 DNA reads as TGTGCCAGCAGCCATCCCATGGGGGACAGGGGAGCCTACGAGCAGTACTTC. Translated, it gives CASSHPMGDRGAYEQYF.

This clone has a single count. The chain joins TRBV13 to TRBJ2-7; weak D call: TRBD2 (5 bases). CDR1 and CDR2 from the germline V gene are PRHDT and FYEKMQ (reference sequence). The CDR3 totals 13 residues. With 1 base removed from V and 7 bases from J, the gap between germline ends came to 11 bases. The CDR3: CASSLVDPGEQYF. CDR3 DNA: TGTGCCAGCAGCTTAGTAGACCCGGGAGAGCAGTACTTC.

This sequence joins TRBV29-1 and TRBJ1-3; D may be TRBD1 (6 bases). The V gene's germline CDR1 is SQVTM and CDR2 ANQGSEA. Deletions cut 7 bases from V and 2 bases from J, with 12 bases between. This CDR3 comprises 13 residues. CDR3 nucleotide sequence: TGCAGCGCCAACTCAGGGGCTGGAAACACCATATATTTT. Its translation: CSANSGAGNTIYF.

The chain has TRBV6-5 and TRBJ2-1; perhaps TRBD1 as D (6 bases). Germline V gene data show CDR1 as MNHEY and CDR2 as SVGAGI. The CDR3 runs 12 residues. The V end was cut by 8 bases, the J end by 9 bases, with 14 bases between. DNA for the CDR3: TGTGCCAGCGAGGGACAATTCGGTGAGCAGTTCTTC. Its translation: CASEGQFGEQFF.

This clone was observed a single time. The V call is TRBV29-1, the J call TRBJ1-5, with TRBD1 matching 10 bases. Germline CDR1 reads SQVTM; CDR2 reads ANQGSEA. V was pared by 5 bases and J by 5 bases, with 3 bases of the junction left unmatched. This CDR3 comprises 13 residues. The CDR3 region has the DNA TGCAGCGTTCGGGACAGGGGAGATCAGCCCCAGCATTTT. This encodes CSVRDRGDQPQHF.

The CDR3 region is CASSQDLRGAETQYF. DNA for the CDR3: TGTGCCAGCAGCCAAGATCTTAGGGGAGCAGAGACCCAGTACTTC. The rearrangement joins TRBV4-2 to TRBJ2-5; D tentatively fits TRBD1 or TRBD2 (5 bases each). This CDR3 is built from 15 residues. Trimming pared 0 bases from V and 4 bases from J, leaving 12 bases between. The germline V gene has CDR1 LGHNA and CDR2 YNFKEQ.

The chain carries TRBV29-1 and TRBJ2-1, with TRBD1 matching over 7 bases. The trim removed 3 bases at V and 4 bases at J, leaving 6 bases unmatched. The CDR3 consists of 14 residues. CDR1 is SQVTM and CDR2 is ANQGSEA in the germline V gene. CDR3 nucleotide sequence: TGCAGCGTTGATGTCCCAGGGGGTTACAATGAGCAGTTCTTC. Residues: CSVDVPGGYNEQFF.